This T cell receptor (beta chain) derives from a study of blood T cell repertoires in COVID-19. Study at large: In each case, the material was cDNA or gDNA derived from T cells, B-cell-depleted T cells, or PBMCs.

Source study methods: The authors estimated nucleated cell counts from reference gene primer amplification. This table comes from immunoSEQ multiplex PCR, and its TCRdb copy is limited to in-frame clones, with some not included. The V and J calls and clone size come from that table; D and trimming were worked out from the DNA. The repertoire holds over 150,000 clones, with nearly 90% as singletons. This clone has a single count. The V and J ends lost 2 bases and 0 bases respectively, with 16 bases between them. This CDR3 is 17 amino acids long. The sequenced material came from peripheral blood. The TCR sequence derives from a man aged 45-65 years with COVID-19, enrolled during active disease. This chain connects TRBV23-1 to TRBJ1-2; tentatively, D is TRBD1 (5 bases). TRBV23-1 is treated as an ORF (open reading frame) with a function not yet certain. The CDR3 sequence: CASSQTVPRQTNYGYTF. The CDR3 DNA follows: TGCGCCAGCAGTCAAACAGTCCCACGACAGACTAACTATGGCTACACCTTC.